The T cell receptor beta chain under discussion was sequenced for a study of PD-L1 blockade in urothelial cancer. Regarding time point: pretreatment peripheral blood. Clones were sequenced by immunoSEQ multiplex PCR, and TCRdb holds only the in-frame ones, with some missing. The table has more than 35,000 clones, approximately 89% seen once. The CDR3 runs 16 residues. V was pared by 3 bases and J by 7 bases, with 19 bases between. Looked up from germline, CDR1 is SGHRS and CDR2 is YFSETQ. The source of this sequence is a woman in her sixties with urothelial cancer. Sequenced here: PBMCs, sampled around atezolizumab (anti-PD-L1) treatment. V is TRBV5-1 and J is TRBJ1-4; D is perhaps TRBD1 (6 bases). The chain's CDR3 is CASSSGRGALTEKLFF. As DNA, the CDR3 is TGCGCCAGCAGCTCCGGGCGGGGGGCCCTCACTGAAAAACTGTTTTTT.